The 5 T cell receptor beta chains given below trace back to one sample, sequenced in a study of response to subunit inactivated influenza vaccine. TCRdb reprocessed the RT-PCR reads via MiXCR and lists one record per CDR3 protein. The data contain about 500,000 distinct CDR3 sequences, 16% of them singletons. Source: CD4+ T cells sorted from PBMCs, taken less than 30 months after vaccination. The receptors here all came from a man aged 50-75 years who received an inactivated influenza vaccine.

This chain links TRBV6-2 or TRBV6-3 with TRBJ2-7; 10 nucleotides agree with TRBD1. Germline loops: CDR1 MNHEY, CDR2 SVGEGT. The CDR3 sequence is 14 residues long. V shed 6 bases and J 3 bases; nucleotides not matched to a gene: 5. The CDR3 reads CASSKGQGRYEQYF. The CDR3 bases are TGTGCCAGCAGCAAGGGACAGGGGCGCTACGAGCAGTACTTC.

The V and J genes are TRBV29-1 and TRBJ1-5; 8 bases agree with TRBD1. The trim removed 4 bases at V and 0 bases at J, leaving 5 bases unmatched. The CDR3 contains 15 residues. CDR1 is SQVTM, CDR2 ANQGSEA, per germline. DNA of the CDR3: TGCAGCGTTGTGCTGACAGGGGATAGCAATCAGCCCCAGCATTTT. Amino acid sequence: CSVVLTGDSNQPQHF.

The rearrangement uses TRBV3-1 and TRBJ2-7, with D uncertain. Germline CDR1 is LGHDT and CDR2 is YNNKEL (reference sequence). This CDR3 is 13 amino acids long. V was shortened by 8 bases and J by 4 bases, with 15 bases between the two germline ends. The CDR3 loop reads CASGPEAPYEQYF. CDR3 coding DNA: TGTGCCAGCGGCCCTGAAGCCCCTTACGAGCAGTACTTC.

There are many counts of this clonotype. The chain carries TRBV2 and TRBJ2-3, with 11 bases matching TRBD2. The CDR3 runs to 17 residues. The V and J ends lost 3 bases and 5 bases, in that order; junction bases with no gene match: 10. Germline V lookup: CDR1 SNHLY, CDR2 FYNNEI. CDR3 DNA: TGTGCCAGCAGTGACTTATGGTTGACTAGCGGGATAGATACGCAGTATTTT. Translating gives CASSDLWLTSGIDTQYF.

In this sample, this clonotype turned up many times. The chain carries TRBV29-1 and TRBJ2-6; perhaps TRBD1 as D (6 bases). The V gene lost 6 bases and the J gene lost 4 bases, with 10 bases spanning the gap. CDR3 size: 13 residues. Germline CDR1 is SQVTM and CDR2 is ANQGSEA. CDR3: CSVRGAGANVLTF. The CDR3, as DNA: TGCAGCGTCAGGGGTGCCGGGGCCAACGTCCTGACTTTC.